This T cell receptor (beta chain) was captured in a study of patients and donors after allogeneic stem cell transplantation. TCRdb re-called the RT-PCR reads through MiXCR, storing one row per CDR3 protein. The repertoire includes 15,000 to 20,000 distinct CDR3 sequences, roughly 27% of them detected once, and around 33% sits in the top ten. The receptor comes from a human donor who was either an allogeneic HSCT recipient or a stem cell or donor lymphocyte infusion donor (not recorded which). It is not recorded whose cells these are; they may come from a transplant donor. Sequencing input: blood, either unsorted or a sorted T cell fraction (not recorded which).

The CDR3 DNA is TGTGCCAGCAGTTACAAGACAGGGAGTAACACTGAAGCTTTCTTT. Translation gives CASSYKTGSNTEAFF. This chain connects TRBV6-6 to TRBJ1-1; TRBD1 matches at 7 bases. Per the germline V gene, CDR1 is MNHNY and CDR2 is SVGAGI (reference sequence). V shed 2 bases, J shed 2 bases, and the junction held 5 bases outside the gene matches. The CDR3 covers 15 residues.